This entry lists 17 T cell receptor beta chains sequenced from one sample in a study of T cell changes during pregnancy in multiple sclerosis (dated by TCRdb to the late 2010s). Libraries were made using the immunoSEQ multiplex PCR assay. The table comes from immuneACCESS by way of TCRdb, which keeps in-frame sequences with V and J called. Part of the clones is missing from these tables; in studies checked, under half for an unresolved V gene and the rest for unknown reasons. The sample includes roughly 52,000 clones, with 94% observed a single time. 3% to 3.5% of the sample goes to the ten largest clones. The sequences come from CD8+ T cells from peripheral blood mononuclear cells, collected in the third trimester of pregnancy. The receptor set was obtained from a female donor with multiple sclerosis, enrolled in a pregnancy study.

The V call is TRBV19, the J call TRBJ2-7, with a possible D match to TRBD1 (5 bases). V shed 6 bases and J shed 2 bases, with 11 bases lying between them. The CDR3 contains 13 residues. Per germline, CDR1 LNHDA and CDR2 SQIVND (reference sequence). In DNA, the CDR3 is TGTGCCAGTAGCCCAGGGTTCGCCTACGAGCAGTACTTC. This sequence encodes CASSPGFAYEQYF.

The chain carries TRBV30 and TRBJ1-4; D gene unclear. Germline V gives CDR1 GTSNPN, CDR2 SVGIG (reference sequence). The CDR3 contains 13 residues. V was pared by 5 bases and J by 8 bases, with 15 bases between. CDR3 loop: CAWETRGREKLFF. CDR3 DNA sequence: TGTGCCTGGGAGACGAGAGGGAGGGAAAAACTGTTTTTT.

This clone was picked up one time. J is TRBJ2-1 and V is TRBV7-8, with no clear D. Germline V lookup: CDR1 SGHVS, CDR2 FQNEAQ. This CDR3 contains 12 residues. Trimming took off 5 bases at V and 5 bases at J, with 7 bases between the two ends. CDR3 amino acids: CASSTHNNEQFF. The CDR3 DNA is TGTGCCAGCAGCACACATAACAATGAGCAGTTCTTC.

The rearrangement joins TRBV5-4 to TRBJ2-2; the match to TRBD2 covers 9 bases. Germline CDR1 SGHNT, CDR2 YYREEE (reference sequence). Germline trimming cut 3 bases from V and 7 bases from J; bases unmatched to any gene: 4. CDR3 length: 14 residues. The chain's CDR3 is CASSSIAGVGELFF. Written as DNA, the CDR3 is TGTGCCAGCAGCTCCATAGCGGGAGTCGGGGAGCTGTTTTTT.

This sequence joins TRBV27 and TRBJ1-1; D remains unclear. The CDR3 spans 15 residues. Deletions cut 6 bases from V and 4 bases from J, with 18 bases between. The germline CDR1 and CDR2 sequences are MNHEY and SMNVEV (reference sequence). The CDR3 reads CASRSQEGSITEAFF. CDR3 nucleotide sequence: TGTGCCAGCAGATCTCAGGAGGGTTCAATCACTGAAGCTTTCTTT.

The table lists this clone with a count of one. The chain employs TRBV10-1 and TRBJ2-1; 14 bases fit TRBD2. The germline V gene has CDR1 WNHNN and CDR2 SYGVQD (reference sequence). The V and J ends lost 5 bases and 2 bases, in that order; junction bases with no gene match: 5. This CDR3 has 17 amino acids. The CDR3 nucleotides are TGCGCCAGCAGTCCTACGGGACTAGCGGGAGCCTACAATGAGCAGTTCTTC. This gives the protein CASSPTGLAGAYNEQFF.

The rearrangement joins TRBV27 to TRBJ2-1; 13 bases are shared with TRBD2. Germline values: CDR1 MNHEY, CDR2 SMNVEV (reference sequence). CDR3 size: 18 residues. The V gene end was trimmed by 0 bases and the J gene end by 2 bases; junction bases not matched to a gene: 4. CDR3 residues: CASSLSGLAGVTYNEQFF. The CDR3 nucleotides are TGTGCCAGCAGTTTATCCGGACTAGCGGGAGTTACCTACAATGAGCAGTTCTTC.

CDR3 coding DNA: TGTGCCAGCAGCAGAGCACCGGGACTAGCGGAAGGGGAGCTGTTTTTT. Translated, it gives CASSRAPGLAEGELFF. The chain joins TRBV7-8 to TRBJ2-2; 11 bases align to TRBD2. Germline V gene sequence: CDR1 SGHVS, CDR2 FQNEAQ. The CDR3 runs 16 residues. V lost 5 bases to trimming and J lost 8 bases; unmatched junction nucleotides: 10.

The CDR3: CASSSGQTNEQFF. DNA of the CDR3: TGTGCCAGCAGTTCAGGACAAACCAATGAGCAGTTCTTC. V is TRBV28 and J is TRBJ2-1; tentative D call: TRBD1 (5 bases). The CDR3 has 13 residues. Germline assignment: CDR1 MDHEN and CDR2 SYDVKM. V was cut by 4 bases and J by 6 bases, with 10 bases left in between. Filled out from reference TRBV28 and TRBJ2-1, the complete variable domain reads DVKVTQSSRYLVKRTGEKVFLECVQDMDHENMFWYRQDPGLGLRLIYFSYDVKMKEKGDIPEGYSVSREKKERFSLILESASTNQTSMYLCASSSGQTNEQFFGPGTRLTVL.

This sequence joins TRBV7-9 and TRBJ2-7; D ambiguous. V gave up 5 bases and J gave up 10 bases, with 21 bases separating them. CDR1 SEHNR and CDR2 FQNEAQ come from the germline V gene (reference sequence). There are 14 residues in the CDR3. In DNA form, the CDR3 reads TGTGCCAGCAGCGAATTCGCGGATCATTTGACTCAGTACTTC. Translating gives CASSEFADHLTQYF.

CDR3 DNA: TGTGCCAGCAGCACCTCCGGGACAGGGAATTCCTACGAGCAGTACTTC. Its translation: CASSTSGTGNSYEQYF. This chain uses TRBV28 with TRBJ2-7, with 9 nucleotides matching TRBD1. V lost 6 bases, J lost 1 base, and 10 bases stayed unmatched. Per the germline V gene, CDR1 is MDHEN and CDR2 is SYDVKM. This CDR3 has 16 amino acids.

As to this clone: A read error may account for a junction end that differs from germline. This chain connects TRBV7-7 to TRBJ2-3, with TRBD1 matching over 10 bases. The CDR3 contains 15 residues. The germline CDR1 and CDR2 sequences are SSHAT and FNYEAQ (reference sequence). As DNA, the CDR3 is TGTGCTAGCAGCTTACGGACAGGGGGAGCAGATACGCAGTATTTT. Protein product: CASSLRTGGADTQYF.

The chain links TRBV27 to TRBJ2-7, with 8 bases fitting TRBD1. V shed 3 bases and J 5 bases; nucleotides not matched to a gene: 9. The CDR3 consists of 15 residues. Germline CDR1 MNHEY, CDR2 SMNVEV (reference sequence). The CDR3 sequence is CASSFEGQGSHEQYF. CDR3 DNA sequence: TGTGCCAGCAGTTTCGAAGGACAGGGTTCCCACGAGCAGTACTTC.

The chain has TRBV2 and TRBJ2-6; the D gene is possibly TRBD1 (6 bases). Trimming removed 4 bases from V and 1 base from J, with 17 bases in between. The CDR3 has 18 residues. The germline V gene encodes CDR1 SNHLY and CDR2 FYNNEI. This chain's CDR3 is CASSVRDIAHSGANVLTF. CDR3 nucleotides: TGTGCCAGCAGTGTCCGGGACATTGCTCATTCTGGGGCCAACGTCCTGACTTTC.

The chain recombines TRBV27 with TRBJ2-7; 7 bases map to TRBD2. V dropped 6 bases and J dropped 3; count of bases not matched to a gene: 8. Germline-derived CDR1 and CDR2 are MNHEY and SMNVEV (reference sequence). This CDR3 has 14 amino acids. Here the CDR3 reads CASSPRGGSYEQYF. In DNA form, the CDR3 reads TGTGCCAGCAGCCCCCGCGGGGGTAGCTACGAGCAGTACTTC.

CDR3 residues: CASLDRGRYEQYF. CDR3 DNA: TGTGCCAGTCTGGACAGGGGGCGGTACGAGCAGTACTTC. The gene calls are TRBV6-5 and TRBJ2-7, with 11 bases fitting TRBD1. The ends lost 9 bases at V and 4 bases at J; junction bases unmatched: 5. The CDR3 is 13 residues long. CDR1 and CDR2 (germline): MNHEY, SVGAGI.

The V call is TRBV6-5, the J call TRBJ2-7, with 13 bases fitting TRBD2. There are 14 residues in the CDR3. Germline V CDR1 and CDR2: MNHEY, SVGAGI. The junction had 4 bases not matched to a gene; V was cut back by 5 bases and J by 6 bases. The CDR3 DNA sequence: TGTGCCAGCAGTCCTGGGACTAGCGGGATCGAGCAGTACTTC. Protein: CASSPGTSGIEQYF.